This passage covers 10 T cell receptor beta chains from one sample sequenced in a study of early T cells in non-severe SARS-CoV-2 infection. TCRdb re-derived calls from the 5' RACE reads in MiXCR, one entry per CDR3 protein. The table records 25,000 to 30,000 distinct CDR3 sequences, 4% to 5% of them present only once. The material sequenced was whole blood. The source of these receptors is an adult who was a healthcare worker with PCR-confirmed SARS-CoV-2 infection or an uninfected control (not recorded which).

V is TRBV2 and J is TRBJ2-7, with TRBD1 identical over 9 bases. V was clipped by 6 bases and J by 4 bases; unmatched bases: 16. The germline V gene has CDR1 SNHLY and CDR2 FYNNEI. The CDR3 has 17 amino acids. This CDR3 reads CASRQGADPTGSYEQYF. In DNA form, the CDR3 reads TGTGCCAGCAGACAGGGGGCAGACCCAACGGGAAGTTACGAGCAGTACTTC.

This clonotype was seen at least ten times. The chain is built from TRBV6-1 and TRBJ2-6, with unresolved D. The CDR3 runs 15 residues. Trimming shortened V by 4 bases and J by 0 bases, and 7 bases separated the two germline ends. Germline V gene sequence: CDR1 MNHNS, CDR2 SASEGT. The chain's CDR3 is CASSGRSSGANVLTF. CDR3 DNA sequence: TGTGCCAGCAGTGGTCGTAGCTCTGGGGCCAACGTCCTGACTTTC.

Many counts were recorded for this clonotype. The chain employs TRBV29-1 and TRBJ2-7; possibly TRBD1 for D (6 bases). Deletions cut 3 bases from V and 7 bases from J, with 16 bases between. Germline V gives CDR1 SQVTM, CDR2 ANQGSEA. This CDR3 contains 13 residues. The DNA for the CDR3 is TGCAGCGTTGAGATAGGGACATCTAGGGAGCAGTACTTC. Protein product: CSVEIGTSREQYF.

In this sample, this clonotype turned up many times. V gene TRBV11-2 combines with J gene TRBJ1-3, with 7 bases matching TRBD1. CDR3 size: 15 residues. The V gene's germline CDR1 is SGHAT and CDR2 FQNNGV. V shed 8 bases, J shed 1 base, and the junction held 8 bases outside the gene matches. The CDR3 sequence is CASGTQGLSGNTIYF. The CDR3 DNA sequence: TGTGCCAGCGGAACACAGGGGCTATCTGGAAACACCATATATTTT.

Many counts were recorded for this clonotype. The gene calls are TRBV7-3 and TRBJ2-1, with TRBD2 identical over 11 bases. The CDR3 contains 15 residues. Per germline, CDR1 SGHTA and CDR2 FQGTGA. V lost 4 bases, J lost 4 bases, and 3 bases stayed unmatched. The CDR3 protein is CASSSTSGAYNEQFF. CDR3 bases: TGTGCCAGCAGCTCGACTAGCGGGGCTTACAATGAGCAGTTCTTC.

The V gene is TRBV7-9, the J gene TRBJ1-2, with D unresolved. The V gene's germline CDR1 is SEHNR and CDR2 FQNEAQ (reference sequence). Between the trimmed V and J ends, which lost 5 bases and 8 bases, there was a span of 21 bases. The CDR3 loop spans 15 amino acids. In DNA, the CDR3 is TGTGCCAGCAGCCCGCCCCCTACATCAAACGGGGGCTACACCTTC. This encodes CASSPPPTSNGGYTF. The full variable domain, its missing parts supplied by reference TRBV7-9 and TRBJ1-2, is DTGVSQNPRHKITKRGQNVTFRCDPISEHNRLYWYRQTLGQGPEFLTYFQNEAQLEKSRLLSDRFSAERPKGSFSTLEIQRTEQGDSAMYLCASSPPPTSNGGYTFGSGTRLTVV.

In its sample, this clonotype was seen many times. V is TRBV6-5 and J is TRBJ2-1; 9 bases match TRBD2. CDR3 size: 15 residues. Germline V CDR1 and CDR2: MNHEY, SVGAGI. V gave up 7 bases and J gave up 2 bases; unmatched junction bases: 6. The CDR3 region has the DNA TGTGCCAGCAAGATAGCGGGAGTCACCTACAATGAGCAGTTCTTC. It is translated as CASKIAGVTYNEQFF.

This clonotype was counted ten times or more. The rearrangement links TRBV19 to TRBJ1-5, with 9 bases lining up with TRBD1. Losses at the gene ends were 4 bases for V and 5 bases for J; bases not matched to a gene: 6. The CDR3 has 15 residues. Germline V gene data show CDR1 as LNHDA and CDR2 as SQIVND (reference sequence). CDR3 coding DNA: TGTGCCAGTAGTAATTACAGGGGGCAGGATCAGCCCCAGCATTTT. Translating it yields CASSNYRGQDQPQHF. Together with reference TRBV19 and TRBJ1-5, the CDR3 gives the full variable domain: DGGITQSPKYLFRKEGQNVTLSCEQNLNHDAMYWYRQDPGQGLRLIYYSQIVNDFQKGDIAEGYSVSREKKESFPLTVTSAQKNPTAFYLCASSNYRGQDQPQHFGDGTRLSIL.

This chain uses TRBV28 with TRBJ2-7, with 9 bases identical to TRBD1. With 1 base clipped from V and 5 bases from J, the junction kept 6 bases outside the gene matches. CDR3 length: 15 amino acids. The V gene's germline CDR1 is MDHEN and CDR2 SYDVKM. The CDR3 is CASSLYGQGNNEQYF. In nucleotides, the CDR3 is TGTGCCAGCAGTTTATACGGACAGGGGAACAACGAGCAGTACTTC.

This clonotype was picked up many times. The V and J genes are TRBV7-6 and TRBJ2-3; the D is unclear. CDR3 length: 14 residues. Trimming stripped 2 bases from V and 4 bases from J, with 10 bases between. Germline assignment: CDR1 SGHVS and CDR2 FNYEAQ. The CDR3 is CASSLLGNADTQYF. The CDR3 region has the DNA TGTGCCAGCAGCTTACTGGGAAATGCAGATACGCAGTATTTT. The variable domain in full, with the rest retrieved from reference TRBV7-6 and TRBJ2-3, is GAGVSQSPRYKVTKRGQDVALRCDPISGHVSLYWYRQALGQGPEFLTYFNYEAQQDKSGLPNDRFSAERPEGSISTLTIQRTEQRDSAMYRCASSLLGNADTQYFGPGTRLTVL.